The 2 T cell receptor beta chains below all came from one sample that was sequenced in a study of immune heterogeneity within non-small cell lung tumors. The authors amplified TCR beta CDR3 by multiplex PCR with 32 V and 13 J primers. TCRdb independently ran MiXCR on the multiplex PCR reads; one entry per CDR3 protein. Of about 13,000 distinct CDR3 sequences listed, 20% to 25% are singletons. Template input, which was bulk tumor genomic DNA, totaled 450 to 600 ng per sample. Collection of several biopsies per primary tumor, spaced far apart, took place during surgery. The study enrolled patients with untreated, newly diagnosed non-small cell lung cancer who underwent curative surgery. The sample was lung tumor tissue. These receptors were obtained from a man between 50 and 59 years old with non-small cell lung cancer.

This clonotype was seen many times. The CDR3 sequence is CASSATGGGYGYTF. For the CDR3, the DNA is TGTGCCAGCAGTGCAACAGGGGGCGGCTATGGCTACACCTTC. This sequence joins TRBV27 and TRBJ1-2; TRBD1 matches 9 bases. V was clipped by 5 bases and J by 4 bases; unmatched bases: 5. There are 14 residues in the CDR3. Germline V gene lookup returns CDR1 MNHEY and CDR2 SMNVEV (reference sequence).

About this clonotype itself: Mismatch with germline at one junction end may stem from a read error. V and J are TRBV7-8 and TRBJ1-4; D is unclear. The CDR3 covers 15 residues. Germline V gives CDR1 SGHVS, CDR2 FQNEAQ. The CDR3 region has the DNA TGTGCCAGCAGCTTAAGGACGGTTTCTAATGAAAAAATGTTTTTT. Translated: CASSLRTVSNEKMFF.